This record concerns one T cell receptor (beta chain) sequence. Its target is unknown. CDR3 length: 15 amino acids. Germline-derived CDR1 and CDR2 are SGHRS and YFSETQ. V dropped 1 base and J dropped 2; count of bases not matched to a gene: 6. This entry is derived from a study of cytomegalovirus exposure and HLA in healthy donors. Overall study context: Genotyping showed 75% to 90% of 398 donors falling in the Caucasian-associated ancestry cluster.

In the PCR, 60 Vbeta and 13 Jbeta primers were used. Sequencing used immunoSEQ multiplex PCR; TCRdb keeps in-frame clones, though not all of them. The sample carries about 77,000 clones, 78% recorded once. Study outcomes and limitations: In a later analysis, compared with equally common non-associated chains, HLA-associated beta chains were more expanded. Across donors, most TCRs were seen rarely, yet some public ones were widespread. Judged likely to be a sequencing artifact was a cluster of highly shared sequence variants.

The sequencing sample was made of PBMCs. The clonotype comes from a man between 35 and 55 years old in good health and CMV-seronegative. This chain links TRBV5-1 with TRBJ2-7, with 7 bases aligning to TRBD2. The CDR3 DNA sequence: TGCGCCAGCAGCTTGTCTTCTAGCGGAACCTACGAGCAGTACTTC. This encodes CASSLSSSGTYEQYF.